This record concerns one T cell receptor beta chain sequence. The target of this receptor is not known. Qualities for individual bases were not recorded, and no much larger clone is one base off. Using the deep immunoSEQ assay, TCR CDR3 regions were amplified from genomic DNA by multiplex PCR. For each cell subset, the extracted genomic DNA was distributed evenly across all wells of several immunoSEQ 96-well plates, and each plate served as one replicate. For sorted subsets, about 200 ng genomic DNA, equal to tens of thousands of T cell genomes, was loaded into each replicate PCR. Purified libraries were quantified with a Qubit 3.0 fluorometer, sized on a Bioanalyzer 2100, and re-quantified with the KAPA Library Quantification kit. Each immunoSEQ 96-well plate was sequenced on its own single-read 150-cycle Illumina NextSeq 550 flow cell. In the source study's methods: Because the immunoSEQ output held only junctional sequences and lacked quality scores, the filtering could not match the filtering applied to full-length reads. Sequences were annotated with PyIR, a Python wrapper for IgBLAST v1.9, and V/J genes and CDR3 were assigned using IMGT germline references. Reads were removed for weak V/J assignments (E-value above 1e-6), missing CDR3, stop codons, out-of-frame junctions, or ambiguous translated residues. V3J clonotypes were defined as sequences sharing the same inferred V gene, J gene, and CDR3 amino acid sequence. The percentage overlap between two repertoires was calculated by dividing the number of shared unique clonotypes by the size of the smaller repertoire. RTK rarefaction, the Chao1 estimator, and Recon v2.1 estimates of unobserved clonotypes were used to assess repertoire richness. For all TCRbeta clonotypes obtained by the gDNA method from a handful of donors, generation probabilities were computed with OLGA. TCRdb took over this immuneACCESS table, retaining in-frame rearrangements with V and J assigned. Such tables are incomplete; in checked studies, under half of the missing clones stem from an unresolved V gene, and the remainder is unexplained. V, J and clone size derive from that table, while D and trimming were established from the DNA sequence. The sample contains approximately 1,500,000 clones, about 96% of them found a single time. Of the sample, approximately 1% is held by the ten largest clones.

This sample is drawn from a study of shared clonotypes between healthy human individuals (dated by TCRdb to the early 2020s). For the wider study: The cohort comprised two women and a few men aged 18 to 49 years. For each donor, CD4 naive and CD4 memory were each given three plates, CD8 naive was given two plates, and CD8 memory was given one plate. To estimate repertoire size and how much clonotype sharing occurs between individuals, the study deeply sequenced the blood TCR repertoires of about five healthy adults. Different laboratories and diverse techniques were used to prepare libraries and sequence TCR repertoires, to increase sequencing depth and limit assay-specific biases. Each donor's leukapheresis produced roughly between roughly 0.85 and 10 billion PBMCs.

V was cut back by 4 bases and J by 4 bases, leaving a gap of 12 bases between them. The CDR3 runs 13 residues from the cysteine to the phenylalanine. Here the CDR3 DNA is all that survives: 39 bases in frame from base 1. CDR1 and CDR2, per the germline V gene, are SGDLS and YYNGEE. Paper-wide results and their limitations: The small number of donors limited the genetic and exposure-history diversity represented. Compared with non-shared clonotypes, clonotypes shared by all four sorted-subset donors had higher generation probabilities. Sharing across a handful of donors was observed for approximately 5% of naive CD4, under 4% of naive CD8, 2% to 2.5% of memory CD4, and roughly 0.4% of memory CD8 clonotypes. Larger estimated clonotype richness was generally found for naive subsets than for memory subsets. Even with the large sequencing depth, rarefaction of the sorted-subset datasets indicated that sequencing was incomplete. Based on pairwise subsampling, the degree of clonotype sharing among donors was expected to be affected by sequencing depth. Sampling was restricted to blood, and TCR repertoires in tissue are likely to differ from TCR repertoires in blood.

Donors were healthy HIV-negative adults with no recently reported acute infections or vaccinations. Every donor was a Caucasian adult residing in Nashville, Tennessee, USA. Magnetic negative selection was used to enrich CD4+ T cells, after which naive cells were positively selected on CD45RA and the negative fraction became the memory subset. Blood was obtained by leukapheresis, after which PBMCs were separated by Ficoll-Histopaque density gradient centrifugation and cryopreserved in liquid nitrogen vapor phase. Purity and quantity of every magnetically sorted T cell population were checked by analytical flow cytometry. From each sorted fraction, genomic DNA was isolated and quantified by UV absorbance on a Nanodrop 2000c.

The source is a man younger than 45 in good health. Sequencing was carried out using naive CD4+ T cells sorted from blood. Read against the paper, the sample's cell subset or site label means: CD45RA+ positively selected. The rearrangement combines TRBV9 with TRBJ2-7; TRBD2 is possibly the D segment (6 matching bases). CDR3 loop: CASSRRDGYEQYF. The nucleotide sequence reads TGTGCCAGCAGCAGGCGGGACGGGTACGAGCAGTACTTC.